The TCR beta chain under discussion was sequenced for a study of blood T cell repertoires in COVID-19. About the research overall: Some COVID-19 samples were acute and others convalescent; all came from the United States, Italy and Spain. PBMCs, B-cell-depleted T cells, or T cells provided the cDNA or gDNA that made up the material.

Per the study methods: Reference gene primer amplification gave nucleated cell count estimates. The method was immunoSEQ multiplex PCR; TCRdb's version includes in-frame clones alone and lacks a portion of them. Clonal size and the V and J genes are those of that table, whereas D and trimming came from the DNA. The data show over 200,000 clones, with 87% seen just once and under 2.5% held by the top ten. Sequencing was carried out using peripheral blood. The receptor comes from a man aged 35 to 55 with active or convalescent COVID-19.

Here the CDR3 reads CASSVGQNNQPQHF. CDR3 bases: TGTGCCAGCAGCGTAGGACAGAACAATCAGCCCCAGCATTTT. The chain recombines TRBV9 with TRBJ1-5; D perhaps matches TRBD1 (5 bases). CDR1 and CDR2 from the germline V gene are SGDLS and YYNGEE. The V end lost 0 bases, the J end lost 3 bases, and 7 bases lay between the germline ends. There are 14 residues in the CDR3.